This TCR beta chain was obtained from a study of T cell repertoires in cytomegalovirus infection. As for the study in general: Selected CMV epitopes included recently identified HLA-C-restricted ones as well as well-studied HLA-B-restricted ones. It can be stated that public TCR beta signatures indicated CMV infection as well as a matching HLA type.

Findings and limits, study-wide: The cumulative frequency of public TCR beta families distinguished individuals who carried CMV together with the relevant HLA.

Using its own MiXCR run on the reads, TCRdb lists one record per CDR3 protein. The table includes about 110,000 distinct CDR3 sequences, over 40% detected once. Trimming removed 3 bases from V and 4 bases from J; junction bases left unmatched: 7. CDR3 length: 15 amino acids. Germline assignment: CDR1 SGHRS and CDR2 YFSETQ. Details on this clonotype: Its antigen remains unknown.

The TCR was taken from a human donor in good health (CMV status not recorded). Some clones in this sample may be carry-over from other donors' samples. The chain combines TRBV5-1 with TRBJ2-5; 9 bases agree with TRBD2. Sequencing used CD8+ T cells from cultured PBMCs, obtained from culture after CMV antigen stimulation. CDR3 in DNA: TGCGCCAGCAGCTGGAGCGGGGGGAGAGGAGAGACCCAGTACTTC. Its protein product is CASSWSGGRGETQYF. The full variable domain, completed using reference TRBV5-1 and TRBJ2-5, is KAGVTQTPRYLIKTRGQQVTLSCSPISGHRSVSWYQQTPGQGLQFLFEYFSETQRNKGNFPGRFSGRQFSNSRSEMNVSTLELGDSALYLCASSWSGGRGETQYFGPGTRLLVL.